This TCR beta chain was retrieved from a study of blood T cell repertoires in COVID-19 (dated by TCRdb to 2020 to 2021). Regarding the research as a whole: Samples covering the acute and convalescent phases of COVID-19 were provided by collaborators in the United States, Italy and Spain. The prospective study material was composed of cDNA or gDNA derived from T cells, B-cell-depleted T cells, or PBMCs. The sample metadata nearly always contained a de-identified subject ID, COVID-19 status, age in years and sex. A freely available public database, intended as a resource for researchers studying the immune response to SARS-CoV-2, is where the repertoires were released. Samples came from the ongoing ImmuneRACE study (first 160 participants) plus 1,254 subjects from 6 global collaborators. The dataset comprised deeply sampled blood TCRbeta repertoires from subjects exposed to, actively infected with, or recovered from COVID-19. Where available, HLA class I and class II types were obtained from metadata supplied by the sample provider rather than from assay-based typing.

Collaborating institutions collected whole blood in K2EDTA tubes following their own protocols. For TCRbeta analysis, collaborators shipped samples in one of three forms: frozen whole blood, isolated PBMCs, or DNA extracted from either of those sample types. With respect to this clone: No cognate antigen has been identified for it. Base qualities are not at hand, and no much larger clone is one base apart.

TCRbeta CDR3 regions were amplified from genomic DNA by means of the immunoSEQ Assay, a bias-controlled multiplex PCR. The authors' pipeline ran thus. Nucleated cell counts per sample were estimated from amplification of reference gene primers within the assay. Sequence reads were collapsed and filtered to measure the absolute abundance of every unique TCRbeta CDR3 rearrangement. For each sample, productive Simpson clonality was calculated as the square root of Simpson's diversity index over productive rearrangements. Not all clones reach the TCRdb copy of this immuneACCESS table, which keeps in-frame sequences only. Checked studies attribute under half of the gap to unresolved V genes and leave the rest unexplained. V and J calls and clone size are copied from that table; D and trimming were computed from the DNA. The table for this sample lists approximately 160,000 clones; approximately 75% of them were counted only once. The ten most abundant clones make up roughly 11% of the sample.

Findings and caveats that apply to the study as a whole: How much clinical and demographic metadata was included differed by source and by participant, and the metadata was provided uncurated.

The CDR3 goes from the cysteine to the phenylalanine over 15 residues. The only DNA kept is the CDR3, 45 bases in frame from the first base. The germline V gene specifies SNHLY as CDR1 and FYNNEI as CDR2. Trimming costs V 3 bases and J 2 bases, and their ends lie 10 bases apart. Material: peripheral blood. The receptor was derived from a human donor in a cohort sampled during active COVID-19. This receptor chain uses TRBV2 and TRBJ1-4; the D gene assignment is ambiguous. The CDR3 has the sequence CASSEESRTNEKLFF. The nucleotides read TGTGCCAGCAGTGAGGAATCTAGGACTAATGAAAAACTGTTTTTT.